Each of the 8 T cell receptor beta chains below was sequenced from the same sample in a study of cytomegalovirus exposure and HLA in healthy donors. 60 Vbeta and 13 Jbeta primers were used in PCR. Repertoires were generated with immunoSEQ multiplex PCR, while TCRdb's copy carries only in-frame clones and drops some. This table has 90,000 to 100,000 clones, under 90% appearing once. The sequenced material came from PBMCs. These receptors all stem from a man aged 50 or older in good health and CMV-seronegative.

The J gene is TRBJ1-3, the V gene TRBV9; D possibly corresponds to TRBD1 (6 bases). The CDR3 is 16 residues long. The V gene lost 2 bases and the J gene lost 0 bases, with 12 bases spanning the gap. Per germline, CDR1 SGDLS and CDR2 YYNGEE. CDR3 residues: CASSVLEQGSGNTIYF. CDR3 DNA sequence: TGTGCCAGCAGCGTTTTGGAACAGGGCTCTGGAAACACCATATATTTT.

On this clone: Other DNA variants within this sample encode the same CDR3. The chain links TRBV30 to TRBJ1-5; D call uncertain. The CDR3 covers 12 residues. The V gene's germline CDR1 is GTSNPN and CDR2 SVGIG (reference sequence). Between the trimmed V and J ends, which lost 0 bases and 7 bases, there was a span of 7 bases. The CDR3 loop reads CAWSVRGQPQHF. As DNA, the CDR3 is TGTGCCTGGAGTGTACGGGGACAGCCCCAGCATTTT.

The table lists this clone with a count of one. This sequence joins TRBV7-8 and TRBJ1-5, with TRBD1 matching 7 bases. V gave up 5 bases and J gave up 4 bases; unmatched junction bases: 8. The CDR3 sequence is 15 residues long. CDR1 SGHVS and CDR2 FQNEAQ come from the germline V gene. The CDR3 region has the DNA TGTGCCAGCAGCCTTCGGACAGGCGTAAATCAGCCCCAGCATTTT. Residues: CASSLRTGVNQPQHF.

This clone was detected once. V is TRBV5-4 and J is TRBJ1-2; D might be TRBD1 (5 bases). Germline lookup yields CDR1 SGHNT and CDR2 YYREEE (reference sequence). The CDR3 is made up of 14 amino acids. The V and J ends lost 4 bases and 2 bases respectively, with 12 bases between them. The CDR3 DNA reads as TGTGCCAGCAGCCCGGGGGGAGGGAACTATGGCTACACCTTC. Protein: CASSPGGGNYGYTF.

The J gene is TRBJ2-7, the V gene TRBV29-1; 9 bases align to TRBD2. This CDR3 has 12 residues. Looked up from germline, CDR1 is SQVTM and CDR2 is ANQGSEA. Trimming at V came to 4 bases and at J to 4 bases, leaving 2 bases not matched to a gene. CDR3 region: CSVGREGYEQYF. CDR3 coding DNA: TGCAGCGTTGGGCGGGAGGGGTACGAGCAGTACTTC.

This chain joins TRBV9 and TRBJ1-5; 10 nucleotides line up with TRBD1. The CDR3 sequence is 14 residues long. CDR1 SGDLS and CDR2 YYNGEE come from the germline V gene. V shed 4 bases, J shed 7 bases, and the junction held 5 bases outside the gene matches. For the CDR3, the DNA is TGTGCCAGCAGCCAGGGGACAGGGGACCAGCCCCAGCATTTT. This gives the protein CASSQGTGDQPQHF.

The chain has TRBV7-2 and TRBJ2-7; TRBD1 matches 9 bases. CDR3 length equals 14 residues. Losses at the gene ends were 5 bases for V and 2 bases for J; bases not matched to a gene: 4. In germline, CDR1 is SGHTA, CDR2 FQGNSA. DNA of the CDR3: TGTGCCAGCAGCCTAAACAGGGGGCCCTACGAGCAGTACTTC. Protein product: CASSLNRGPYEQYF.

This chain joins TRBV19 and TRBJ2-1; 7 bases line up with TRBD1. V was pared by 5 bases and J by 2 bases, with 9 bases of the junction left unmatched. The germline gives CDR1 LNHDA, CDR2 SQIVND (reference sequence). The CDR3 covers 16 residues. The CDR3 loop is CASSVQTGAPYNEQFF. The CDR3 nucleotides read TGTGCCAGTAGTGTACAAACAGGGGCCCCCTACAATGAGCAGTTCTTC.